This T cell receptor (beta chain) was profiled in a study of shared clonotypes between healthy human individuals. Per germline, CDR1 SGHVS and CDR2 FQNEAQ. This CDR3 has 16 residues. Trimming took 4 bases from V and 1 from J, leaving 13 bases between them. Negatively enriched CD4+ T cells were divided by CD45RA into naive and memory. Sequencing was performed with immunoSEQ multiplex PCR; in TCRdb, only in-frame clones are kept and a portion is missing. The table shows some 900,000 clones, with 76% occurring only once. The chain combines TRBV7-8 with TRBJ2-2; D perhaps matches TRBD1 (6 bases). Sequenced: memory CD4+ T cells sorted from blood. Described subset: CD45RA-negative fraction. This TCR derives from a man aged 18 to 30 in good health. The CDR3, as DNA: TGTGCCAGCAGCTCGGGCAGGGGCAAGAACACCGGGGAGCTGTTTTTT. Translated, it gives CASSSGRGKNTGELFF.